This T cell receptor (beta chain) was captured in a study of STAT5B mutations in CD4+ large granular lymphocyte leukemia. Study-level points and caveats: Top patient clones used TRBV06 genes more often: 8/27 versus 2/35 in controls. Patient CD4-sorted repertoires looked more clonal than healthy CD4+ repertoires, even without putative leukemic clones. Data were not HLA-matched across samples.

Germline trimming cut 4 bases from V and 4 bases from J; bases unmatched to any gene: 5. Germline CDR1 SGHVS, CDR2 FQNEAQ. The CDR3 consists of 14 residues. The method was immunoSEQ multiplex PCR; TCRdb's version includes in-frame clones alone and lacks a portion of them. The table lists roughly 30,000 clones, roughly 89% of them singletons. Buffy coats from healthy blood donors served as controls. Notes on this clone: The target antigen is unknown.

The specimen sequenced was CD4+ T cells from blood buffy coats. The chain uses TRBV7-8 and TRBJ2-3; 7 bases fit TRBD2. The TCR sequence derives from a human donor in good health. The CDR3 spells CASSSVGGADTQYF. In DNA, the CDR3 is TGTGCCAGCAGCTCGGTTGGGGGGGCAGATACGCAGTATTTT. Complete variable domain (other parts from reference TRBV7-8 and TRBJ2-3): GAGVSQSPRYKVAKRGQDVALRCDPISGHVSLFWYQQALGQGPEFLTYFQNEAQLDKSGLPSDRFFAERPEGSVSTLKIQRTQQEDSAVYLCASSSVGGADTQYFGPGTRLTVL.